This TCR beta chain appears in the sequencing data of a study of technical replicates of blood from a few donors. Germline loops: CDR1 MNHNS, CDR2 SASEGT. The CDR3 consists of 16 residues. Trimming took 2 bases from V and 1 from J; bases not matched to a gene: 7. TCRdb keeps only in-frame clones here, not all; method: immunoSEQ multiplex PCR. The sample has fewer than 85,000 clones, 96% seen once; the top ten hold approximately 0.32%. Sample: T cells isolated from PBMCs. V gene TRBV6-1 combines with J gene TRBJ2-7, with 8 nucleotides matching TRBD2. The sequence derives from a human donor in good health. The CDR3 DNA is TGTGCCAGCAGTGAACCGGCTAGCGGGCGATCCTACGAGCAGTACTTC. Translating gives CASSEPASGRSYEQYF.